The 11 T cell receptor beta chains given below trace back to one sample, sequenced in a study of blood T cells in healthy people across ages. Through a sample-barcoded 5' primer and a J-beta primer mix, a second PCR was run for roughly 6 to 12 cycles. TCRdb itself ran the 5' RACE reads through MiXCR, one entry per CDR3 protein. The data contain about 640,000 distinct CDR3 sequences, roughly 58% of them seen just once; the ten biggest clones take up 30% to 40%. Source material: blood. The receptors originated from a man in his 60s in good health.

This clonotype was seen a handful of times. The chain has TRBV4-2 and TRBJ2-1; 8 bases agree with TRBD2. V shed 5 bases, J shed 5 bases, and the junction held 11 bases outside the gene matches. This CDR3 contains 16 residues. Germline CDR1 and CDR2: LGHNA and YNFKEQ. The CDR3 sequence is CASSSPGTSPDNEQFF. The CDR3 DNA sequence: TGTGCCAGCAGCTCACCCGGGACTAGTCCCGACAATGAGCAGTTCTTC.

The chain has TRBV3-1 and TRBJ2-7; unclear D gene. Gene TRBJ2-5 matches the end of the DNA better, so the J call may be wrong. Per germline, CDR1 LGHDT and CDR2 YNNKEL (reference sequence). The CDR3 has 14 amino acids. The CDR3 DNA follows: TGTGCCAGCTCTGAGATCGCCGTCGCCGGGACCCAGTACTTC. Translated, it gives CASSEIAVAGTQYF.

This clonotype was observed a few times. The chain has TRBV5-1 and TRBJ2-6, with TRBD2 matching over 9 bases. The CDR3 sequence is 17 residues long. The V gene end was trimmed by 4 bases and the J gene end by 0 bases; junction bases not matched to a gene: 5. Germline V gene data show CDR1 as SGHRS and CDR2 as YFSETQ. The CDR3 DNA is TGCGCCAGCAGCCCTAGCGGGGCCGACTCTGGGGCCAACGTCCTGACTTTC. This translates into CASSPSGADSGANVLTF.

The CDR3 region has the DNA TGCGCCAGCAGCGACGGCTGGACTAATCAAGAGACCCAGTACTTC. Protein sequence: CASSDGWTNQETQYF. The V and J genes are TRBV5-1 and TRBJ2-5; a weak D match, TRBD2 (6 bases). CDR3 length: 15 residues. V gave up 4 bases and J gave up 2 bases, with 15 bases separating them. Germline CDR1 SGHRS, CDR2 YFSETQ.

This clonotype was detected many times. One junction end disagrees with the germline gene, perhaps due to a read error. The chain is built from TRBV5-1 and TRBJ1-1; D call uncertain. CDR1 and CDR2 from the germline V gene are SGHRS and YFSETQ. The CDR3 runs 11 residues. CDR3 sequence (DNA): TGTGCCAGCAGCTTGAACACTGAAGCTTTCTTT. This encodes CASSLNTEAFF.

The chain is built from TRBV20-1 and TRBJ1-2, with 9 bases identical to TRBD1. In germline, CDR1 is DFQATT, CDR2 SNEGSKA (reference sequence). The CDR3 sequence is 14 residues long. With 3 bases clipped from V and 9 bases from J, the junction kept 11 bases outside the gene matches. The CDR3 bases are TGCAGTGCTAGCCCCGATGGACAGGGGAGAAGCTACACCTTC. Its translation is CSASPDGQGRSYTF.

This clonotype was seen more than once but under ten times. The gene calls are TRBV20-1 and TRBJ2-7, with a possible D match to TRBD2 (6 bases). Matching the DNA end better, TRBJ2-5 makes the J call doubtful. The germline V gene has CDR1 DFQATT and CDR2 SNEGSKA (reference sequence). The CDR3 runs to 13 residues. CDR3 nucleotide sequence: TGCAGTGCTCCCCCCGCGGGGAGGGAGACCCAGTACTTC. The encoded protein is CSAPPAGRETQYF.

This clonotype came up once. V and J are TRBV7-2 and TRBJ2-1; a possible D gene is TRBD2 (5 bases). The CDR3 extends over 14 amino acids. Trimming removed 3 bases from V and 4 bases from J, with 10 bases in between. The germline V gene encodes CDR1 SGHTA and CDR2 FQGNSA. The chain's CDR3 is CASSFELGYNEQFF. In DNA form, the CDR3 reads TGTGCCAGCAGCTTCGAACTAGGATACAATGAGCAGTTCTTC.

This clonotype was seen more than once but under ten times. V and J are TRBV28 and TRBJ2-5, with D maybe TRBD2 (5 bases). Germline V gene lookup returns CDR1 MDHEN and CDR2 SYDVKM. Trimming took off 9 bases at V and 1 base at J, with 18 bases between the two ends. The CDR3 extends over 15 amino acids. The CDR3 DNA sequence: TGTGCCAGTATTAGCGCGGCTTCCGGCCAAGAGACCCAGTACTTC. Translating gives CASISAASGQETQYF.

The J gene is TRBJ2-3, the V gene TRBV5-1; D uncertain. CDR1 and CDR2 from the germline V gene are SGHRS and YFSETQ. This CDR3 region has 11 residues. V lost 5 bases and J lost 6, with 7 bases in between. CDR3 sequence reads: CASRELDTQYF. CDR3 in DNA: TGCGCCAGCAGGGAGCTGGATACGCAGTATTTT.

The V gene is TRBV20-1, the J gene TRBJ2-4, with a possible D match to TRBD1 (6 bases). The better agreement between TRBJ2-7 and the DNA end casts doubt on the J call. Germline V lookup: CDR1 DFQATT, CDR2 SNEGSKA (reference sequence). The CDR3 sequence is 13 residues long. The CDR3 reads CSARVTGYYEQYF. DNA of the CDR3: TGCAGTGCTAGAGTTACAGGGTACTACGAGCAGTACTTC.